This is a list of T cell receptor beta chains from one sample in a study of early T cells in non-severe SARS-CoV-2 infection. TCRdb independently ran MiXCR on the 5' RACE reads; one entry per CDR3 protein. The sample consists of about 30,000 distinct CDR3 sequences, roughly 5.8% of them appearing once. The sequencing input was whole blood. These receptor sequences come from an adult who was a healthcare worker with PCR-confirmed SARS-CoV-2 infection or an uninfected control (not recorded which). Each CDR3 is given with its conserved first and last residue. Fields, in order: V gene, clone size, J gene, D gene, CDR3 protein, CDR3 DNA. D genes are given only for firm matches. The size field is filled for only some rows; it gives once, few, many or a size class.

v_call: TRBV25-1; clone_size: few; j_call: TRBJ2-3; d_call: NA; cdr3_aa: CASSEYGGLRADTQYF; cdr3_nt: TGTGCCAGCAGTGAATATGGGGGGCTAAGGGCAGATACGCAGTATTTT
v_call: TRBV30; clone_size: many; j_call: TRBJ1-1; d_call: NA; cdr3_aa: CAWRLNTEAFF; cdr3_nt: TGTGCCTGGAGACTGAACACTGAAGCTTTCTTT
v_call: TRBV5-4; clone_size: many; j_call: TRBJ1-5; d_call: NA; cdr3_aa: CASSLRGSNQPQHF; cdr3_nt: TGTGCCAGCAGCTTGAGGGGCAGCAATCAGCCCCAGCATTTT
v_call: TRBV5-6; clone_size: few; j_call: TRBJ2-2; d_call: TRBD1; cdr3_aa: CASSLIGLQGAGGELFF; cdr3_nt: TGTGCCAGCAGCTTGATCGGTCTACAGGGGGCTGGCGGGGAGCTGTTTTTT
v_call: TRBV6-4; clone_size: many; j_call: TRBJ2-1; d_call: TRBD2; cdr3_aa: CASSKLADSSNEQFF; cdr3_nt: TGTGCCAGCAGTAAACTAGCGGATTCATCTAATGAGCAGTTCTTC
v_call: TRBV3-1; clone_size: many; j_call: TRBJ2-1; d_call: NA; cdr3_aa: CASSQDDRNKQFF; cdr3_nt: TGTGCCAGCAGCCAAGATGACAGAAACAAGCAGTTCTTC
v_call: TRBV10-3; clone_size: many; j_call: TRBJ2-2; d_call: TRBD1; cdr3_aa: CAISAGQGGTGELFF; cdr3_nt: TGTGCCATCAGCGCGGGACAGGGAGGTACCGGGGAGCTGTTTTTT
v_call: TRBV12-3/TRBV12-4; clone_size: NA; j_call: TRBJ2-1; d_call: NA; cdr3_aa: CASTPGRVVGPFF; cdr3_nt: TGTGCCAGCACCCCCGGAAGGGTTGTGGGTCCGTTCTTC
v_call: TRBV10-3; clone_size: NA; j_call: TRBJ2-7; d_call: TRBD1; cdr3_aa: CAIGGQSNYEQYF; cdr3_nt: TGTGCCATCGGGGGACAGTCGAACTACGAGCAGTACTTC
v_call: TRBV10-3; clone_size: NA; j_call: TRBJ2-1; d_call: NA; cdr3_aa: CANGRAEGEQFF; cdr3_nt: TGTGCCAACGGACGGGCCGAAGGAGAGCAGTTCTTC
v_call: TRBV7-8; clone_size: many; j_call: TRBJ2-3; d_call: NA; cdr3_aa: CASSSPDTQYF; cdr3_nt: TGTGCCAGCAGCTCTCCAGATACGCAGTATTTT
v_call: TRBV5-4; clone_size: few; j_call: TRBJ2-2; d_call: TRBD1; cdr3_aa: CASSFRGTGELFF; cdr3_nt: TGTGCCAGCAGCTTCAGGGGGACCGGGGAGCTGTTTTTT
v_call: TRBV12-3/TRBV12-4; clone_size: few; j_call: TRBJ1-2; d_call: NA; cdr3_aa: CASSTGARVYTF; cdr3_nt: TGTGCCAGCAGTACGGGTGCTCGTGTCTACACCTTC
v_call: TRBV7-9; clone_size: many; j_call: TRBJ1-1; d_call: NA; cdr3_aa: CASSAEWGLRTEAFF; cdr3_nt: TGTGCCAGCAGCGCCGAGTGGGGGTTGAGAACTGAAGCTTTCTTT
v_call: TRBV12-3/TRBV12-4; clone_size: few; j_call: TRBJ2-4; d_call: TRBD1; cdr3_aa: CASSRTGGAGNIQYF; cdr3_nt: TGTGCCAGCAGTAGAACAGGGGGCGCGGGGAACATTCAGTACTTC
v_call: TRBV9; clone_size: few; j_call: TRBJ2-5; d_call: NA; cdr3_aa: CASSVAGGQETQYF; cdr3_nt: TGTGCCAGCAGCGTAGCCGGGGGCCAGGAGACCCAGTACTTC
v_call: TRBV2; clone_size: few; j_call: TRBJ2-2; d_call: TRBD2; cdr3_aa: CASSAERESGELFF; cdr3_nt: TGTGCCAGCAGTGCGGAGCGGGAGTCCGGGGAGCTGTTTTTT
v_call: TRBV3-1; clone_size: NA; j_call: TRBJ2-2; d_call: NA; cdr3_aa: CASSLQTGAVTGELFF; cdr3_nt: TGTGCCAGCAGCCTCCAGACGGGTGCGGTAACCGGGGAGCTGTTTTTT
v_call: TRBV4-2; clone_size: few; j_call: TRBJ2-4; d_call: NA; cdr3_aa: CASSQWGNIQYF; cdr3_nt: TGTGCCAGCAGCCAATGGGGAAACATTCAGTACTTC
v_call: TRBV27; clone_size: NA; j_call: TRBJ2-7; d_call: NA; cdr3_aa: CASGHKYEQYF; cdr3_nt: TGTGCCAGCGGGCATAAGTACGAGCAGTACTTC
v_call: TRBV3-1; clone_size: few; j_call: TRBJ2-1; d_call: TRBD2; cdr3_aa: CASSSSGGSGEQFF; cdr3_nt: TGTGCCAGCAGCTCCTCTGGCGGGAGCGGTGAGCAGTTCTTC